Here is one T cell receptor (beta chain) with its context. Its antigen is unidentified. This sample is part of a study of blood T cells in healthy people across ages. Study-wide points: Age brought a roughly linear fall in TCR beta diversity measured per million T cells.

V dropped 0 bases and J dropped 0 bases, with 9 bases sitting between them. CDR3 length: 16 amino acids. Germline assignment: CDR1 MGHRA and CDR2 YSYEKL. For the second PCR, which ran for roughly 6 to 12 cycles, a sample-barcoded 5' primer and a J-beta primer mix were used. From the 5' RACE reads, TCRdb called clonotypes with MiXCR, one entry per CDR3 protein. In the table there are fewer than 600,000 distinct CDR3 sequences, about 28% of which are singletons. This sample also belongs to another study, concerning T cells of mothers and their children. As that report states: Related mother-child pairs showed slightly, non-significantly higher overlap than unrelated pairs.

The gene calls are TRBV4-1 and TRBJ2-1, with a possible D match to TRBD2 (5 bases). This clonotype originated in a boy younger than 10 in good health. The sequenced material came from blood. The CDR3 DNA is TGCGCCAGCAGCCAAGATCCGGGGAACTCCTACAATGAGCAGTTCTTC. It encodes CASSQDPGNSYNEQFF.